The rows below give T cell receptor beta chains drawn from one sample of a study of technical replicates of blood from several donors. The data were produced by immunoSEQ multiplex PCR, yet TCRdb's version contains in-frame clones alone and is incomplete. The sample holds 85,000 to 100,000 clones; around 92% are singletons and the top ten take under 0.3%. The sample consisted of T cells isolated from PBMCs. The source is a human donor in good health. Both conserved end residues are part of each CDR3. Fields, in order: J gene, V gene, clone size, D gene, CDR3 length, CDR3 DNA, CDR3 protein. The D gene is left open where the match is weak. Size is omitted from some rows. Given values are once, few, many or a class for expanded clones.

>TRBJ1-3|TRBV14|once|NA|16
TGTGCCAGCAGCCAGGACAGTACTTTCTCTGGAAACACCATATATTTT
CASSQDSTFSGNTIYF
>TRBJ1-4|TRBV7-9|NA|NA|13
TGTGCCAGCATGAAGGACAGTAATGAAAAACTGTTTTTT
CASMKDSNEKLFF
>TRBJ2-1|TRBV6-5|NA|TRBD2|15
TGTGCCAGCAGTTACACGGGGGAGGGGTACAATGAGCAGTTCTTC
CASSYTGEGYNEQFF
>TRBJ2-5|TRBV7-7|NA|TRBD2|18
TGTGCTAGCAGCTTAGGTGGACTAGCGGGGATAGGGGGAGAGACCCAGTACTTC
CASSLGGLAGIGGETQYF
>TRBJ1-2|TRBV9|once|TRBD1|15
TGTGCCAGCAGCACCCCGGGACAGGGGGCGGTTGGCTACACCTTC
CASSTPGQGAVGYTF
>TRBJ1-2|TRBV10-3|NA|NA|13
TGTGCCGCCGACAGCACAAGTAACTATGGCTACACCTTC
CAADSTSNYGYTF
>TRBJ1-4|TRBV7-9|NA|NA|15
TGTGCCAGCAGCTTAGGAGGGCAGGGGAACGAAAAACTGTTTTTT
CASSLGGQGNEKLFF
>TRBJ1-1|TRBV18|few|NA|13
TGTGCCAGCTCACCTGCGGGGTTCACTGAAGCTTTCTTT
CASSPAGFTEAFF
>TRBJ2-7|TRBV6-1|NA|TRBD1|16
TGTGCCAGCAGTGAAGAAAGGGGGCGGTTGGACTACGAGCAGTACTTC
CASSEERGRLDYEQYF
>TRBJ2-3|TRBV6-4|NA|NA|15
TGTGCCAGCAGTGACTCCCCGGGTTCCACAGATACGCAGTATTTT
CASSDSPGSTDTQYF
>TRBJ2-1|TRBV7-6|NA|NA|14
TGTGCCAGCAGCTTAGTAACTCTGGGCTATGAGCAGTTCTTC
CASSLVTLGYEQFF
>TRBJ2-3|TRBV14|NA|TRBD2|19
TGTGCCAGCAGCCAATGGCCGGGTATAGCGGGACCTAGCACAGATACGCAGTATTTT
CASSQWPGIAGPSTDTQYF
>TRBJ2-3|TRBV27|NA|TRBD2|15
TGTGCCAGCAGCCCGGGACTAGCGGGGACAGATACGCAGTATTTT
CASSPGLAGTDTQYF
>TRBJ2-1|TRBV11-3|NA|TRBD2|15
TGTGCCAGCCTCAACCGGGGGGGCCCCAACAATGAGCAGTTCTTC
CASLNRGGPNNEQFF
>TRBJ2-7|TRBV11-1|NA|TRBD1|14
TGTGCCAGCAGCTTAGCGATAGGACAGGGAGTGACGTACTTC
CASSLAIGQGVTYF
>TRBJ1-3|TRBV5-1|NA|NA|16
TGCGCCAGCAGCCCCGGACAGCTAAGCTCTGGAAACACCATATATTTT
CASSPGQLSSGNTIYF
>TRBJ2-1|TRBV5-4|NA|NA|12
TGTGCCAGCAGCTTGCAGAGCGTTGAGCAGTTCTTC
CASSLQSVEQFF
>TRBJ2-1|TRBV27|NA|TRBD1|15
TGTGCCAGCAGTAGTGGACAGGGAGACTGGAATGAGCAGTTCTTC
CASSSGQGDWNEQFF
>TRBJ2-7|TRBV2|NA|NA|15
TGTGCCAGCAGTGGGACAGCAGCTCTAGCCTACGAGCAGTACTTC
CASSGTAALAYEQYF
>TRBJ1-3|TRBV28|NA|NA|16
TGTGCCAGCAGTCCGTACAGGCTGGGTTCTGGAAACACCATATATTTT
CASSPYRLGSGNTIYF
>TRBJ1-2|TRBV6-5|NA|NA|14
TGTGCCAGCAGTTACTCAGGGGGAAGCTATGGCTACACCTTC
CASSYSGGSYGYTF
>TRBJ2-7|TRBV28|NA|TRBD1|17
TGTGCCAGCATCCATAGCCCAGGGGGCGCGTTGACCTACGAGCAGTACTTC
CASIHSPGGALTYEQYF
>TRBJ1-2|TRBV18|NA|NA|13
TGTGCCAGCTCACCGCGACACTCCTATGGCTACACCTTC
CASSPRHSYGYTF
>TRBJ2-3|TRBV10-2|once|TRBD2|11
TGCGCCAGCTGGGAGGGGGATACGCAGTATTTT
CASWEGDTQYF
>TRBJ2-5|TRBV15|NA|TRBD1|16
TGTGCCACCAGCAGGGGGACAGGGGGCGAGGGAGAGACCCAGTACTTC
CATSRGTGGEGETQYF
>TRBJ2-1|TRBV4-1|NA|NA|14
TGCGCCAGCAGCCCTGGGGAAGGGGCGAATGAGCAGTTCTTC
CASSPGEGANEQFF
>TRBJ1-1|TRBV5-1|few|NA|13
TGCGCCAGCAGCTTGACAGTGAACACTGAAGCTTTCTTT
CASSLTVNTEAFF
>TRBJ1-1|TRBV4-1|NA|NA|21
TGCGCCAGCAGCCAAGATGCATCGGCGTTAGGTGCGGCAGCAAGGGGGACTGAAGCTTTCTTT
CASSQDASALGAAARGTEAFF
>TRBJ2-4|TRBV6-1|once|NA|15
TGTGCCAGCAGTGTACGCCAGGGGCTGGAAAACATTCAGTACTTC
CASSVRQGLENIQYF
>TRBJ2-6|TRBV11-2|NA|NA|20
TGTGCCAGCAGCTTAGATTCTTTGGGCAGTCCTTCGGTGGGGGCCAACGTCCTGACTTTC
CASSLDSLGSPSVGANVLTF
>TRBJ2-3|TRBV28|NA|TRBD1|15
TGTGCCAGCAGTTTATGGACAGGGGTTATAGATACGCAGTATTTT
CASSLWTGVIDTQYF
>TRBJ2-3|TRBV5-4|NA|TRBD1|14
TGTGCCAGCAGCTTGAAGGGGGCAGCAGATACGCAGTATTTT
CASSLKGAADTQYF
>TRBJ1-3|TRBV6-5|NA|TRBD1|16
TGTGCCAGCAGTTATTTTGGGGACAGGTCTGGAAACACCATATATTTT
CASSYFGDRSGNTIYF
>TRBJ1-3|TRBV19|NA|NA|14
TGTGCCAGTAGTTCAGGGTTCACTGGAAACACCATATATTTT
CASSSGFTGNTIYF
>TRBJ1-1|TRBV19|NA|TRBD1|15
TGTGCCAGCCGGTCACAGGGGGCGAGGATGGATGAAGCTTTCTTT
CASRSQGARMDEAFF
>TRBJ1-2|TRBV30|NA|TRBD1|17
TGTGCCTCCCCATCAAGACAGGGTGGGTCCGGTAGGAATGGCTACACCTTC
CASPSRQGGSGRNGYTF
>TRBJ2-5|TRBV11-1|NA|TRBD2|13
TGTGCCAGCAGCTTCCGGGGGGTAGAGACCCAGTACTTC
CASSFRGVETQYF
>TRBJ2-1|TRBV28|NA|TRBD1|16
TGTGCCAGCAGTCGACAGGGAGTCAGTCCCTACAATGAGCAGTTCTTC
CASSRQGVSPYNEQFF